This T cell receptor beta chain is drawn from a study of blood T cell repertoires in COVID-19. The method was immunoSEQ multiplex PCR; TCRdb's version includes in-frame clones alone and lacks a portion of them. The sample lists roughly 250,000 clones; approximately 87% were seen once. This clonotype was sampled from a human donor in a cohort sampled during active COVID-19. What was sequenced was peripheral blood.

The CDR3 is CASIEGVNTGELFF. CDR3 nucleotide sequence: TGTGCCAGCATCGAGGGGGTGAACACCGGGGAGCTGTTTTTT. This rearrangement joins TRBV6-5 to TRBJ2-2, with D tentatively TRBD1 (6 bases). Germline V lookup: CDR1 MNHEY, CDR2 SVGAGI. The CDR3 loop spans 14 amino acids. Trimming took off 7 bases at V and 1 base at J, with 10 bases between the two ends.